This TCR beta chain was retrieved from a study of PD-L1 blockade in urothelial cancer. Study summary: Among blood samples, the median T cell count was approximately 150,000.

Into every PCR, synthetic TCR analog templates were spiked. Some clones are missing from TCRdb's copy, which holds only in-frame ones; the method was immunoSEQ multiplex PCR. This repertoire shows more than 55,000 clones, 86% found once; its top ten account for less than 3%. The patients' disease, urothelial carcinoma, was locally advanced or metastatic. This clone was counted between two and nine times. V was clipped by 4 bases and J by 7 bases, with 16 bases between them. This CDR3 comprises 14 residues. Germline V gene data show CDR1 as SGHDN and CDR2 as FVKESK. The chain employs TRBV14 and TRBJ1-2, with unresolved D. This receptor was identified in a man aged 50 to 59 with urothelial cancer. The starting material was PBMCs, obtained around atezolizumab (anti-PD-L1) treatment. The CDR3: CASSRNIAGVGYTF. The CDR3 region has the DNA TGTGCCAGCAGCCGAAATATTGCGGGTGTTGGCTACACCTTC.